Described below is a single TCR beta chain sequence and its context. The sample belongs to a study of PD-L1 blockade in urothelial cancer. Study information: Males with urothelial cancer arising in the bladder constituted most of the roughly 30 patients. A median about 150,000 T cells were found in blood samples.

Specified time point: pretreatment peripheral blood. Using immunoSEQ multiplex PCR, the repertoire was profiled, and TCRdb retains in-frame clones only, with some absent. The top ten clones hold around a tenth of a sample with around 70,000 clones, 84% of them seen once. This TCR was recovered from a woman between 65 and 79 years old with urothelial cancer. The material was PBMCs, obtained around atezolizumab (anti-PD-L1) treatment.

The CDR3 protein is CASSSERGSNQPQHF. In DNA, the CDR3 is TGTGCCAGCAGCTCCGAAAGGGGGTCCAATCAGCCCCAGCATTTT. This chain uses TRBV4-2 with TRBJ1-5; a weak D match, TRBD1 (6 bases). The CDR3 has 15 residues. Germline loops: CDR1 LGHNA, CDR2 YNFKEQ. The germline V and J ends were trimmed by 5 bases and 3 bases, with 14 bases remaining between them.